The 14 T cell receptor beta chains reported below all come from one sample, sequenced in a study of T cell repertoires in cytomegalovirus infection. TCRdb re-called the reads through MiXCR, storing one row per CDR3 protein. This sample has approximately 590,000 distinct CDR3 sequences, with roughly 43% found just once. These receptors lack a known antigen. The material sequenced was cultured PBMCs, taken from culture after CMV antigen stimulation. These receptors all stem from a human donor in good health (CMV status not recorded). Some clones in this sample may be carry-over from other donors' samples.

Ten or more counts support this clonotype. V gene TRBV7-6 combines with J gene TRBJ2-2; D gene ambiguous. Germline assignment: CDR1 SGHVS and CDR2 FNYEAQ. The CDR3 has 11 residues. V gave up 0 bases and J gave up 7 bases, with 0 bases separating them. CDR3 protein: CASSLAGELFF. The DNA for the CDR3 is TGTGCCAGCAGCTTAGCCGGGGAGCTGTTTTTT.

This CDR3 reads CASSPQTANTGELFF. For the CDR3, the DNA is TGTGCCAGTAGTCCCCAGACAGCAAACACCGGGGAGCTGTTTTTT. The chain combines TRBV19 with TRBJ2-2; TRBD1 is a possible D gene (5 bases). Trimming stripped 5 bases from V and 2 bases from J, with 12 bases between. This CDR3 has 15 residues. Germline V CDR1 and CDR2: LNHDA, SQIVND (reference sequence).

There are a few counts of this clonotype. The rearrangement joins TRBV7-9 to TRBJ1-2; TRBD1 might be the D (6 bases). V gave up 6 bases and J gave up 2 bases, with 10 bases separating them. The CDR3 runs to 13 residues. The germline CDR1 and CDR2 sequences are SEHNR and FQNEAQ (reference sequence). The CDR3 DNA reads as TGTGCCAGCAGTGAACAGGGAAACTATGGCTACACCTTC. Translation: CASSEQGNYGYTF.

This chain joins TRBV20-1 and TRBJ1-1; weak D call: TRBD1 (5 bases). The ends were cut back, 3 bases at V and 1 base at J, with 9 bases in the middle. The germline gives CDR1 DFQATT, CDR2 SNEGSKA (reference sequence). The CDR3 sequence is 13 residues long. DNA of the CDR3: TGCAGTGCTAGGGGACCGACGAACACTGAAGCTTTCTTT. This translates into CSARGPTNTEAFF.

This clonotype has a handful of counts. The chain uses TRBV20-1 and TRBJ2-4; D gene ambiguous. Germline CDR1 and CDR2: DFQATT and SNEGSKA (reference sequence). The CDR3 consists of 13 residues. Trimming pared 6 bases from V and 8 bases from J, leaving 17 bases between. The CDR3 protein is CSATSRSGDIQYF. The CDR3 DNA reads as TGCAGTGCCACCTCCCGGTCTGGAGACATTCAGTACTTC.

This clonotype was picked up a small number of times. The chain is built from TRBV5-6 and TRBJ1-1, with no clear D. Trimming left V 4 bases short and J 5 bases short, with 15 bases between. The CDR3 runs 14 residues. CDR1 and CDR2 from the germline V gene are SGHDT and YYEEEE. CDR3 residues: CASSPDPGGTEAFF. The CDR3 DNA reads TGTGCCAGCAGCCCGGACCCCGGAGGGACTGAAGCTTTCTTT.

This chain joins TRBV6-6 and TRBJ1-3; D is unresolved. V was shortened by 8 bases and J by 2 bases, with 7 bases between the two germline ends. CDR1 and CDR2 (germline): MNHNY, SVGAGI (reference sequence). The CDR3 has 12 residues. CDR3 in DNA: TGTGCCAGCTCCGGAGCTGGAAACACCATATATTTT. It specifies CASSGAGNTIYF.

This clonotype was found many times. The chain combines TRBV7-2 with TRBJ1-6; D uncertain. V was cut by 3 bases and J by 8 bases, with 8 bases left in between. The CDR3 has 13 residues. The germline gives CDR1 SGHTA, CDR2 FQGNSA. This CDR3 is CASSLQEDSPLHF. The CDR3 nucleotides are TGTGCCAGCAGCTTGCAGGAGGATTCACCCCTCCACTTT. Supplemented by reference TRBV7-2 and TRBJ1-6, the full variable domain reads GAGVSQSPSNKVTEKGKDVELRCDPISGHTALYWYRQSLGQGLEFLIYFQGNSAPDKSGLPSDRFSAERTGGSVSTLTIQRTQQEDSAVYLCASSLQEDSPLHFGNGTRLTVT.

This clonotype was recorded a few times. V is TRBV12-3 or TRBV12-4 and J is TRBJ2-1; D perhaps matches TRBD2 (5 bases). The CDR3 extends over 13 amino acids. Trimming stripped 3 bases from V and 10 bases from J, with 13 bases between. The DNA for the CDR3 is TGTGCCAGCAGTTTGTACCGGGGTGGCGAGCAGTTCTTC. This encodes CASSLYRGGEQFF.

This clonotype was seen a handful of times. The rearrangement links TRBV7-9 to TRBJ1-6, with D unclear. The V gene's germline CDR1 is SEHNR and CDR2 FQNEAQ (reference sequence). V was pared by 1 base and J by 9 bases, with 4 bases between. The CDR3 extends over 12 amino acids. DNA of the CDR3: TGTGCCAGCAGCTTAGAAGTTTCACCCCTCCACTTT. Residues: CASSLEVSPLHF.

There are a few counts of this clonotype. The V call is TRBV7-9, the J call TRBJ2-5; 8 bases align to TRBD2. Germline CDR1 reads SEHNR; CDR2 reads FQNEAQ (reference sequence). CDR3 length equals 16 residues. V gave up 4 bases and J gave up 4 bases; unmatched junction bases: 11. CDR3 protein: CASSSVGGGRGETQYF. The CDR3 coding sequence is TGTGCCAGCAGCTCCGTGGGCGGGGGGCGAGGAGAGACCCAGTACTTC. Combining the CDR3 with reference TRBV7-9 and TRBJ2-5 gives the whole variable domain DTGVSQNPRHKITKRGQNVTFRCDPISEHNRLYWYRQTLGQGPEFLTYFQNEAQLEKSRLLSDRFSAERPKGSFSTLEIQRTEQGDSAMYLCASSSVGGGRGETQYFGPGTRLLVL.

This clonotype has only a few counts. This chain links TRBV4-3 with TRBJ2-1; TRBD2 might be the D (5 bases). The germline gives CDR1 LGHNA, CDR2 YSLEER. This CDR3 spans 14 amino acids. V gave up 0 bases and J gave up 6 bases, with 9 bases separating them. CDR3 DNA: TGCGCCAGCAGCCAAGAAGGACTTGGCAATGAGCAGTTCTTC. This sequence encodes CASSQEGLGNEQFF.

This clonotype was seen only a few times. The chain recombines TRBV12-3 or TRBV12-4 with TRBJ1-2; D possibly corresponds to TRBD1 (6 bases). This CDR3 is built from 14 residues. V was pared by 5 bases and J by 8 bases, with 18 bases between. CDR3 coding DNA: TGTGCCAGCAGTCTCCTACCCGGGGGGGGCGGCTACACCTTC. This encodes CASSLLPGGGGYTF.

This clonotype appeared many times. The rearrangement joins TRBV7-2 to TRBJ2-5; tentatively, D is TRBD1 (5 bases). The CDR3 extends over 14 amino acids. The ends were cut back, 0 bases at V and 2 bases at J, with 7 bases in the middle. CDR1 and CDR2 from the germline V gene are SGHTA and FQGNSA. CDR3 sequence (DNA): TGTGCCAGCAGCTTAGCGCCAGGGCAAGAGACCCAGTACTTC. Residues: CASSLAPGQETQYF.